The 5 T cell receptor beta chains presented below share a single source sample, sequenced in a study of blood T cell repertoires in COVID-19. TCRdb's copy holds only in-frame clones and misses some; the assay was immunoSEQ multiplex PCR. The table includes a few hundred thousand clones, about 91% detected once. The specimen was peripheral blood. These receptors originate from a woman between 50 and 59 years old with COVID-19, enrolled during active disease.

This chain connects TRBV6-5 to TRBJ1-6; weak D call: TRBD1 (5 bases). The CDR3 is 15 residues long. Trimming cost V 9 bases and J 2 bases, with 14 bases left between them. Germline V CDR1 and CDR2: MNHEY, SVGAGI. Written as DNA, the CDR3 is TGTGCCAGTAGGGCGGGGGGAACCTATAATTCACCCCTCCACTTT. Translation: CASRAGGTYNSPLHF.

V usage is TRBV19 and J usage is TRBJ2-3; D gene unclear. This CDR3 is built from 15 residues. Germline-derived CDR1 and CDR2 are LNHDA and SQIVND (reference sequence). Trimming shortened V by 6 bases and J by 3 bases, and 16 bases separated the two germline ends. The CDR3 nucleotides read TGTGCCAGTAGAGAGACACCCATCTGGACAGATACGCAGTATTTT. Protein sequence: CASRETPIWTDTQYF.

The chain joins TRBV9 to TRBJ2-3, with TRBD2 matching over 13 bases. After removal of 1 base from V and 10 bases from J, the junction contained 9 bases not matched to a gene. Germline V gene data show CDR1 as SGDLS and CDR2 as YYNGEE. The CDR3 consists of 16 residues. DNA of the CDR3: TGTGCCAGCAGCGTACAACTAGCGGGGGGGCTTGACGCGCAGTATTTT. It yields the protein CASSVQLAGGLDAQYF.

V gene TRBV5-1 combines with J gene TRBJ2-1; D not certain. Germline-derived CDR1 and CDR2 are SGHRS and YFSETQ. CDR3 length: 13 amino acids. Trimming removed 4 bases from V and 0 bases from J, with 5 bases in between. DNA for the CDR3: TGCGCCAGCAGCCCCCTCTCCTACAATGAGCAGTTCTTC. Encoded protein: CASSPLSYNEQFF.

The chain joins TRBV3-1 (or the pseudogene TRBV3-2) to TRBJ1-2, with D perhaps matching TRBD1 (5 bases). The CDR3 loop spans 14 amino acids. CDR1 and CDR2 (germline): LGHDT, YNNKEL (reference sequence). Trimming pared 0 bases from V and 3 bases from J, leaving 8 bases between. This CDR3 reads CASSQDRRDYGYTF. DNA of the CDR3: TGTGCCAGCAGCCAAGATCGCAGGGACTATGGCTACACCTTC.